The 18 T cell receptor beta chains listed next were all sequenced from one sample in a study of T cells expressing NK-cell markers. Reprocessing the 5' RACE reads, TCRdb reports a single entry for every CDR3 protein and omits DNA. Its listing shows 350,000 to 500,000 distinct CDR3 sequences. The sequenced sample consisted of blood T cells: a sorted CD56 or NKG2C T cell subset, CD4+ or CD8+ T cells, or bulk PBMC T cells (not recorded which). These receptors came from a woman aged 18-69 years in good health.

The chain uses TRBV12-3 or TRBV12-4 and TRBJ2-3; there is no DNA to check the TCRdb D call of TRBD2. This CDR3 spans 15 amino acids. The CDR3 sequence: CATCGLAGSTDTQYF.

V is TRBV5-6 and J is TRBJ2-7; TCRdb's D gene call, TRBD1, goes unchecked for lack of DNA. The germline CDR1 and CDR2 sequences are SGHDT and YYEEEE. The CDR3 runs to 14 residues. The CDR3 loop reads CASSANRVHYEQYF.

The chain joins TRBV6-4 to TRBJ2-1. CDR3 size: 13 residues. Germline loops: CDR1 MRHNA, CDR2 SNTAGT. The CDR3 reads CASSEDTYNEQFF.

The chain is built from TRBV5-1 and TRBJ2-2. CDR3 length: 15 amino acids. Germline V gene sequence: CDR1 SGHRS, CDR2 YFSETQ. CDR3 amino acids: CASSLASANTGELFF.

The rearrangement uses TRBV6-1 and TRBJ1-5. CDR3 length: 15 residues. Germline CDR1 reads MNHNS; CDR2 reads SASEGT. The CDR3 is CASSEVGGGSRPQHF.

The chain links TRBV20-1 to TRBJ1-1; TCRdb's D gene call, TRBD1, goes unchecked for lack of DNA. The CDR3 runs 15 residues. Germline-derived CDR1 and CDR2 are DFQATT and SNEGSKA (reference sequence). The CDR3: CSARPPRQGATEAFF.

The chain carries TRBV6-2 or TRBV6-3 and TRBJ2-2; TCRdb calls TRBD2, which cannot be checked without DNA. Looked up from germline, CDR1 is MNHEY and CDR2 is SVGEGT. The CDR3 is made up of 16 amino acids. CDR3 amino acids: CASSWTWRGRTGELFF.

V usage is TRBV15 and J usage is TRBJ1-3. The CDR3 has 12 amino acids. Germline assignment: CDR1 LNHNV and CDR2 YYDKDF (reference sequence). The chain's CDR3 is CATSNDGNTIYF. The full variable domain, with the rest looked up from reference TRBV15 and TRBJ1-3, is DAMVIQNPRYQVTQFGKPVTLSCSQTLNHNVMYWYQQKSSQAPKLLFHYYDKDFNNEADTPDNFQSRRPNTSFCFLDIRSPGLGDTAMYLCATSNDGNTIYFGEGSWLTVV.

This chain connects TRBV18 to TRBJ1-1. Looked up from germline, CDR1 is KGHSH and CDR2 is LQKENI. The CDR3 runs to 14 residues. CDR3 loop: CASSPQGKDTEAFF.

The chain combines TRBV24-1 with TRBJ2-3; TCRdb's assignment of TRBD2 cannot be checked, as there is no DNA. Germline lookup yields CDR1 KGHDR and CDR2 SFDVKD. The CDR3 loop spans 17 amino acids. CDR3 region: CATSDSGLAENTDTQYF.

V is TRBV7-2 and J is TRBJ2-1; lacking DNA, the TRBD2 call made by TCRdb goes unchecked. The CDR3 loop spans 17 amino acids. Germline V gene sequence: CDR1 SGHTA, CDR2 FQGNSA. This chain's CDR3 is CASSSAHSGSSGDEQFF.

The CDR3 is CSARGELGDTQYF. The chain recombines TRBV20-1 with TRBJ2-3; TCRdb calls TRBD2, which cannot be checked without DNA. The CDR3 is made up of 13 amino acids. Germline V lookup: CDR1 DFQATT, CDR2 SNEGSKA (reference sequence).

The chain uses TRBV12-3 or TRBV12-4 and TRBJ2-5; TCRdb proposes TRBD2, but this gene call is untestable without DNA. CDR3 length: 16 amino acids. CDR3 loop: CASSHWASGLQETQYF.

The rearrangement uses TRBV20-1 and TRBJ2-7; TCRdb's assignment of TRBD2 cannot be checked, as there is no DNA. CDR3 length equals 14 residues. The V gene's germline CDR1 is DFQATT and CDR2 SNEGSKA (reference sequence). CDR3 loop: CSARSGGVHYEQYF.

CDR3 region: CASTRGDAGELFF. V gene TRBV6-1 combines with J gene TRBJ2-2; TCRdb's D gene call, TRBD1, goes unchecked for lack of DNA. The CDR3 sequence is 13 residues long. From germline, CDR1 is MNHNS and CDR2 SASEGT.

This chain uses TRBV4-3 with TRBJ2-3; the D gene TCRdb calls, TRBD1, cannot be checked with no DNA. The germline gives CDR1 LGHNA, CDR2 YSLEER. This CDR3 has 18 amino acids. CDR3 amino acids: CASSQVAQGVWPTDTQYF.

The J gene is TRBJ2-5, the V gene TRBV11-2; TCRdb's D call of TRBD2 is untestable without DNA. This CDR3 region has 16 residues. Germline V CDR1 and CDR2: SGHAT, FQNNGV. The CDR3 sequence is CASSFTSGGAEETQYF.

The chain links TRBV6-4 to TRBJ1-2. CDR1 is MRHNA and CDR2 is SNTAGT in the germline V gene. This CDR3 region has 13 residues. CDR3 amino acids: CASSRGIRYGYTF.